The present entry profiles one TCR beta chain with its context. This specimen belongs to a study of T cell responses to AZD1222 COVID-19 vaccine. V dropped 1 base and J dropped 1 base, with 11 bases sitting between them. Germline values: CDR1 SGDLS, CDR2 YYNGEE. The length of the CDR3 is 15 residues. Sequencing used immunoSEQ multiplex PCR; TCRdb keeps in-frame clones, though not all of them. Among about 170,000 clones listed, about nine tenths were seen once. This chain links TRBV9 with TRBJ2-5; tentative D call: TRBD1 (6 bases). The sequence was collected from an adult in good health. The sequencing here drew on peripheral blood, taken on day 0 of AZD1222 vaccination. The CDR3, as DNA: TGTGCCAGCAGCGTATCAGGGGCGGTCCAAGAGACCCAGTACTTC. It translates to CASSVSGAVQETQYF.